Each of the 25 T cell receptor beta chains below was sequenced from the same sample in a study of T cells expressing NK-cell markers. TCRdb reprocessed the 5' RACE reads and stores each CDR3 protein as one record, lacking DNA. With 120,000 to 150,000 distinct CDR3 sequences in the sample, the ten largest clones hold around 12%. The sample taken for sequencing was blood T cells: a sorted CD56 or NKG2C T cell subset, CD4+ or CD8+ T cells, or bulk PBMC T cells (not recorded which). The receptors come from a man aged 18 to 29 in good health.

This chain links TRBV29-1 with TRBJ2-1; TCRdb picks TRBD2, but there is no DNA to check that call. Per the germline V gene, CDR1 is SQVTM and CDR2 is ANQGSEA. This CDR3 region has 16 residues. CDR3 protein: CSVTVLAGDPDSEQFF.

The chain is built from TRBV29-1 and TRBJ2-5; TCRdb indicates TRBD2, and absent DNA this call remains unverified. Germline assignment: CDR1 SQVTM and CDR2 ANQGSEA. This CDR3 has 14 residues. The CDR3 here is CSVGPSRGGETQYF. Complete variable domain (other parts from reference TRBV29-1 and TRBJ2-5): SAVISQKPSRDICQRGTSLTIQCQVDSQVTMMFWYRQQPGQSLTLIATANQGSEATYESGFVIDKFPISRPNLTFSTLTVSNMSPEDSSIYLCSVGPSRGGETQYFGPGTRLLVL.

The V and J genes are TRBV20-1 and TRBJ2-3; TCRdb's D call, TRBD2, is unchecked because there is no DNA. This CDR3 is 14 amino acids long. Germline loops: CDR1 DFQATT, CDR2 SNEGSKA (reference sequence). The CDR3 spells CSAALGSVTDTHYF.

This rearrangement joins TRBV12-3 or TRBV12-4 to TRBJ2-3; TCRdb names TRBD2, which stays unverified in the absence of DNA. The CDR3 has 16 amino acids. CDR3 in amino acids: CASSYQSGGPTDTQYF.

This rearrangement joins TRBV12-3 or TRBV12-4 to TRBJ2-7; TCRdb's D call, TRBD2, is unchecked because there is no DNA. CDR3 length equals 15 residues. The CDR3 sequence: CASRNPGLAGDEQYF.

The V call is TRBV5-5, the J call TRBJ2-1; checking the TCRdb D call of TRBD2 is not possible without DNA. Germline V lookup: CDR1 SGHKS, CDR2 YYEKEE (reference sequence). There are 14 residues in the CDR3. The CDR3 here is CASTPSGPPNEQFF.

This chain connects TRBV7-9 to TRBJ2-1; TCRdb picks TRBD1, but there is no DNA to check that call. Germline-derived CDR1 and CDR2 are SEHNR and FQNEAQ (reference sequence). This CDR3 region has 15 residues. The CDR3 sequence is CASTPGAGEYNEQFF. The whole variable domain, filled in from reference TRBV7-9 and TRBJ2-1, reads DTGVSQNPRHKITKRGQNVTFRCDPISEHNRLYWYRQTLGQGPEFLTYFQNEAQLEKSRLLSDRFSAERPKGSFSTLEIQRTEQGDSAMYLCASTPGAGEYNEQFFGPGTRLTVL.

CDR3 sequence: CAILELAGQNTGELFF. V gene TRBV10-3 combines with J gene TRBJ2-2; there is no DNA to check the TCRdb D call of TRBD2. This CDR3 contains 16 residues. Germline values: CDR1 ENHRY, CDR2 SYGVKD.

This chain links TRBV4-3 with TRBJ2-1; as DNA is missing, the TRBD2 call by TCRdb cannot be tested. The length of the CDR3 is 18 residues. In germline, CDR1 is LGHNA, CDR2 YSLEER. CDR3 sequence: CASSQDKLAGGLNDEQFF.

The CDR3 sequence: CASSEPRWDEQFF. The chain carries TRBV7-9 and TRBJ2-1. The CDR3 is 13 residues long. Germline V CDR1 and CDR2: SEHNR, FQNEAQ (reference sequence).

The chain links TRBV7-2 to TRBJ2-5; TCRdb indicates TRBD1, and absent DNA this call remains unverified. The length of the CDR3 is 15 residues. Germline V gives CDR1 SGHTA, CDR2 FQGNSA. This chain's CDR3 is CASRAGTGGDETQYF. Drawing the rest from reference TRBV7-2 and TRBJ2-5, the complete variable domain is GAGVSQSPSNKVTEKGKDVELRCDPISGHTALYWYRQSLGQGLEFLIYFQGNSAPDKSGLPSDRFSAERTGGSVSTLTIQRTQQEDSAVYLCASRAGTGGDETQYFGPGTRLLVL.

The rearrangement joins TRBV27 to TRBJ2-6; checking the TCRdb D call of TRBD2 is not possible without DNA. The CDR3 runs to 20 residues. Germline CDR1 is MNHEY and CDR2 is SMNVEV (reference sequence). CDR3 loop: CASSFLTSGSLGPGANVLTF.

This chain joins TRBV29-1 and TRBJ2-7; checking the TCRdb D call of TRBD1 is not possible without DNA. The CDR3 covers 11 residues. Germline CDR1 and CDR2: SQVTM and ANQGSEA. The CDR3 region is CSGGTAYEQYF.

V is TRBV5-5 and J is TRBJ2-7. The CDR3 contains 12 residues. Germline V gene data show CDR1 as SGHKS and CDR2 as YYEKEE (reference sequence). CDR3 region: CASSDVLSEQYF.

The chain combines TRBV20-1 with TRBJ2-1. This CDR3 spans 14 amino acids. Germline V gene data show CDR1 as DFQATT and CDR2 as SNEGSKA (reference sequence). The CDR3 region is CSASWGSTNNEQFF.

The J gene is TRBJ2-5, the V gene TRBV13; no DNA is available, so the TRBD1 call from TCRdb remains unchecked. The CDR3 runs to 14 residues. The germline CDR1 and CDR2 sequences are PRHDT and FYEKMQ (reference sequence). The CDR3: CASSPPDNQETQYF.

The genes are TRBV25-1 and TRBJ2-3; with no DNA, the TCRdb D assignment of TRBD2 cannot be verified. CDR3 size: 17 residues. Germline lookup yields CDR1 MGHDK and CDR2 SYGVNS. CDR3 amino acids: CASSELGLADSTDTQYF.

The chain couples TRBV7-8 to TRBJ1-5. CDR1 is SGHVS and CDR2 is FQNEAQ in the germline V gene. This CDR3 is built from 17 residues. The CDR3 region is CASSPMIAITNGQPQHF.

The chain joins TRBV18 to TRBJ2-1; TCRdb lists TRBD1, though no DNA is available to test this call. The CDR3 is 11 residues long. Germline V gene sequence: CDR1 KGHSH, CDR2 LQKENI. The CDR3 loop is CASSEGSEQFF.

The V gene is TRBV7-2, the J gene TRBJ2-5. The CDR3 loop spans 15 amino acids. In germline, CDR1 is SGHTA, CDR2 FQGNSA. The CDR3 here is CASTNDGVSYETQYF.

J is TRBJ2-5 and V is TRBV12-3 or TRBV12-4. CDR3 length: 14 residues. CDR3 protein: CASSFGRHRETQYF.

The gene calls are TRBV4-1 and TRBJ1-1; without DNA, the TCRdb call of TRBD1 cannot be checked. This CDR3 is built from 15 residues. CDR1 MGHRA and CDR2 YSYEKL come from the germline V gene. This chain's CDR3 is CASSRPDNLNTEAFF.

The gene calls are TRBV30 and TRBJ1-2; TCRdb gives TRBD1 as the D gene, but with no DNA this cannot be confirmed. The CDR3 is made up of 12 amino acids. Germline CDR1 and CDR2: GTSNPN and SVGIG (reference sequence). CDR3 protein: CAWLGGDYGYTF.

V is TRBV20-1 and J is TRBJ2-2; absent DNA, TCRdb's TRBD2 call cannot be checked. From germline, CDR1 is DFQATT and CDR2 SNEGSKA (reference sequence). The CDR3 length is 14 residues. CDR3 amino acids: CSASFPGGTGELFF.

The chain combines TRBV19 with TRBJ2-3; TCRdb's D call of TRBD1 is untestable without DNA. Germline V CDR1 and CDR2: LNHDA, SQIVND (reference sequence). CDR3 length: 15 amino acids. The CDR3 protein is CASSPSGTRTDTQYF.